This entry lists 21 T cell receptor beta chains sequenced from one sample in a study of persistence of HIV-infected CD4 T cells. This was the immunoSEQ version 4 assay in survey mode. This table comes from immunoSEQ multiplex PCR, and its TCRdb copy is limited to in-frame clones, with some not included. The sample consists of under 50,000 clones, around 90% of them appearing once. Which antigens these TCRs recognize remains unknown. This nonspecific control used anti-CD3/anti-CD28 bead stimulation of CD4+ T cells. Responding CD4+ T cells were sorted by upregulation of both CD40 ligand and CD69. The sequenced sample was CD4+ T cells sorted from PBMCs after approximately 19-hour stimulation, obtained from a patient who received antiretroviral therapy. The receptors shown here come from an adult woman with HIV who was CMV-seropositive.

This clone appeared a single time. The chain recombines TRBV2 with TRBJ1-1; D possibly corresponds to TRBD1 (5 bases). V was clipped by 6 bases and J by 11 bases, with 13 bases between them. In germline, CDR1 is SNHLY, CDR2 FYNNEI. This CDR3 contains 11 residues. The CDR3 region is CASRGEGRAFF. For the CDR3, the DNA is TGTGCCAGCAGGGGGGAGGGGAGGGCTTTCTTT.

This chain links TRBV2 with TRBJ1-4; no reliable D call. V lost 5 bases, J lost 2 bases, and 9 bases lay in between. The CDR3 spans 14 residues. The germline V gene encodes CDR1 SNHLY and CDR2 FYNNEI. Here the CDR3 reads CASSSSPTNEKLFF. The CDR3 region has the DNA TGTGCCAGCAGTTCATCACCGACTAATGAAAAACTGTTTTTT.

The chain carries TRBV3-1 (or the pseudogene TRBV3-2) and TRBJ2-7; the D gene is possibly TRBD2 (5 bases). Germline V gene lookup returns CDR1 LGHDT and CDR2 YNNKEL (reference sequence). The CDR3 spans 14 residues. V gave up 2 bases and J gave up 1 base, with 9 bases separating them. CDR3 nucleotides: TGTGCCAGCAGCCAAAGCGGCGTTTCCTACGAGCAGTACTTC. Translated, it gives CASSQSGVSYEQYF.

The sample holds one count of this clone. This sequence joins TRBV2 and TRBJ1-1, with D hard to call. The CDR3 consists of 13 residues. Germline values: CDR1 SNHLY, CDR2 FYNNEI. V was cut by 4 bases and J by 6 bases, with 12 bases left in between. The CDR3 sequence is CASSVISDSEAFF. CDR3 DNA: TGTGCCAGCAGTGTAATTTCAGATTCTGAAGCTTTCTTT.

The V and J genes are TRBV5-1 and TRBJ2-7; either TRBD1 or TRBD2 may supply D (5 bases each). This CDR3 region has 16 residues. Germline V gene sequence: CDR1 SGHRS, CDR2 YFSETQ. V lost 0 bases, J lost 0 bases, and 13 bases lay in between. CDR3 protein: CASSLAGTAGSYEQYF. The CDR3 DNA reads TGCGCCAGCAGCTTGGCTGGGACGGCCGGCTCCTACGAGCAGTACTTC. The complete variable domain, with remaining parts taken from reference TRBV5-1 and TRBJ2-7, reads KAGVTQTPRYLIKTRGQQVTLSCSPISGHRSVSWYQQTPGQGLQFLFEYFSETQRNKGNFPGRFSGRQFSNSRSEMNVSTLELGDSALYLCASSLAGTAGSYEQYFGPGTRLTVT.

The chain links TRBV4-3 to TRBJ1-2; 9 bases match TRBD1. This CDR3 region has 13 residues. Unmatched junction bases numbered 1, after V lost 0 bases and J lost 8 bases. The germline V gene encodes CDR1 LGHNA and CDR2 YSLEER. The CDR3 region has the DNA TGCGCCAGCAGCCAAGAAACAGGGGGCGGCTACACCTTC. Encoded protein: CASSQETGGGYTF.

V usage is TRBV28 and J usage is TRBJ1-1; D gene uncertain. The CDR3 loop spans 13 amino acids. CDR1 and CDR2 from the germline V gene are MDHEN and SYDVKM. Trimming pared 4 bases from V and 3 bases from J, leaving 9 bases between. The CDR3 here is CASSSGLYTEAFF. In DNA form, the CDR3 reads TGTGCCAGCAGTTCCGGACTGTACACTGAAGCTTTCTTT. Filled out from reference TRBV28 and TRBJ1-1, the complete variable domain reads DVKVTQSSRYLVKRTGEKVFLECVQDMDHENMFWYRQDPGLGLRLIYFSYDVKMKEKGDIPEGYSVSREKKERFSLILESASTNQTSMYLCASSSGLYTEAFFGQGTRLTVV.

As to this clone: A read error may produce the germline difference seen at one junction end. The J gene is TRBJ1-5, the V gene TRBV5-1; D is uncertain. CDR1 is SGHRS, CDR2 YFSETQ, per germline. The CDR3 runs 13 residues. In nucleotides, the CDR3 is TGCGCCAGCAGATTGGACAGCAATCAGCCCCAGCATTTT. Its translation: CASRLDSNQPQHF.

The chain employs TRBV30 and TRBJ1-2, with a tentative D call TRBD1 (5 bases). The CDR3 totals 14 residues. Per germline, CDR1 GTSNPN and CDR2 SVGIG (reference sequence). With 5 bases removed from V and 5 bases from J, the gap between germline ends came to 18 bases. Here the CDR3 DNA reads TGTGCCTGGGGGTCAGGGAGCCCTGCGTATGGCTACACCTTC. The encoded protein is CAWGSGSPAYGYTF.

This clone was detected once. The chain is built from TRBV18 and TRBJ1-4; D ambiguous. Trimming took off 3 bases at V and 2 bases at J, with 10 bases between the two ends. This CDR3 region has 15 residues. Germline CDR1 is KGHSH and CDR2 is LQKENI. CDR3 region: CASSPLGRTNEKLFF. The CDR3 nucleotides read TGTGCCAGCTCACCGCTCGGGAGGACTAATGAAAAACTGTTTTTT.

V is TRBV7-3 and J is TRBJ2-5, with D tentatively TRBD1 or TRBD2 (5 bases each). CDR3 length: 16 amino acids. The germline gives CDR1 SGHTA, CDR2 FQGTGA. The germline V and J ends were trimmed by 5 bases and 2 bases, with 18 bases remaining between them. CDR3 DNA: TGTGCCAGCAGCCCCACCGGGGCTAGCCGTCAAGAGACCCAGTACTTC. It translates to CASSPTGASRQETQYF. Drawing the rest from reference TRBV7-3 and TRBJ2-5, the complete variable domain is GAGVSQTPSNKVTEKGKYVELRCDPISGHTALYWYRQSLGQGPEFLIYFQGTGAADDSGLPNDRFFAVRPEGSVSTLKIQRTERGDSAVYLCASSPTGASRQETQYFGPGTRLLVL.

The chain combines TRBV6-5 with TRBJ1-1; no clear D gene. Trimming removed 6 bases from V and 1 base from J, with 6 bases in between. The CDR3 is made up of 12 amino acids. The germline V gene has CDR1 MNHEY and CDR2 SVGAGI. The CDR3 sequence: CASSHPNTEAFF. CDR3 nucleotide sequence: TGTGCCAGCAGCCATCCGAACACTGAAGCTTTCTTT.

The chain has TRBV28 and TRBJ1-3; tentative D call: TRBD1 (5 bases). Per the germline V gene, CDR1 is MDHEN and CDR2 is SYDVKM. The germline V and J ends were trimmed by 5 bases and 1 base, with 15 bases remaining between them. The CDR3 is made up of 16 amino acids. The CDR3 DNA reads TGTGCCAGCAGTGGGGGAACAGTGGGGTCTGGAAACACCATATATTTT. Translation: CASSGGTVGSGNTIYF.

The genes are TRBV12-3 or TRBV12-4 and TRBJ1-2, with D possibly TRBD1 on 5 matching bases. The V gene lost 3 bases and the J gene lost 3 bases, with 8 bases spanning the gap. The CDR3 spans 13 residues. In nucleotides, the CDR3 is TGTGCCAGCAGTTTCAGAGGGGACTATGGCTACACCTTC. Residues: CASSFRGDYGYTF.

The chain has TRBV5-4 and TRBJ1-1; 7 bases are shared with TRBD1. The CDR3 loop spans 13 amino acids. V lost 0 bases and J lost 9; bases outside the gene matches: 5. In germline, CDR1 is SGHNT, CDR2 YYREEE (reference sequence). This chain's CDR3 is CASSLAEGAKAFF. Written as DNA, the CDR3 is TGTGCCAGCAGCTTGGCGGAGGGGGCCAAAGCTTTCTTT.

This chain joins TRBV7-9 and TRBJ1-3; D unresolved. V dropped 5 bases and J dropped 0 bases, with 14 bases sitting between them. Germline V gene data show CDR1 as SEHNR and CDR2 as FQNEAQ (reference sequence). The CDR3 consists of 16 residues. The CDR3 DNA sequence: TGTGCCAGCAGCCAGCGTCGGGCCCCCTCTGGAAACACCATATATTTT. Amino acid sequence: CASSQRRAPSGNTIYF.

The CDR3 reads CASSLERGREKLFF. As DNA, the CDR3 is TGTGCCAGCAGTTTGGAAAGGGGCAGAGAAAAACTGTTTTTT. This chain connects TRBV28 to TRBJ1-4, with D possibly TRBD1 on 5 matching bases. Germline V gene sequence: CDR1 MDHEN, CDR2 SYDVKM. The CDR3 has 14 amino acids. V shed 3 bases and J shed 8 bases, with 13 bases lying between them.

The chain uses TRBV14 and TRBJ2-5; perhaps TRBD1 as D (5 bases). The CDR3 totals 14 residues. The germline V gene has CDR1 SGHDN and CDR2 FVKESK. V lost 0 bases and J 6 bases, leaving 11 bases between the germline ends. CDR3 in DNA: TGTGCCAGCAGCCAAGACGCAGGGCGGAAGACCCAGTACTTC. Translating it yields CASSQDAGRKTQYF.

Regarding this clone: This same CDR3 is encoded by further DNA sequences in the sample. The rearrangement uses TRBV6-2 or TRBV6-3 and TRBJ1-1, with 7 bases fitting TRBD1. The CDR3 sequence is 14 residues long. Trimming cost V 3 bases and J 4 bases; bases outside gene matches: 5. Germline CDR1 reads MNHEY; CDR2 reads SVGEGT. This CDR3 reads CASSYSAGGTEAFF. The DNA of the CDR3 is TGTGCCAGCAGTTATTCGGCAGGGGGCACTGAAGCTTTCTTT.

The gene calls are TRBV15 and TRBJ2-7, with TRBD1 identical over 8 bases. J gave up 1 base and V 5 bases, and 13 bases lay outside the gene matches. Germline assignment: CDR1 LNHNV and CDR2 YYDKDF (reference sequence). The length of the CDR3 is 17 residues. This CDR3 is CATSVSTGVVLSYEQYF. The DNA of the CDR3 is TGTGCCACCAGCGTATCGACAGGGGTGGTCTTATCCTACGAGCAGTACTTC.

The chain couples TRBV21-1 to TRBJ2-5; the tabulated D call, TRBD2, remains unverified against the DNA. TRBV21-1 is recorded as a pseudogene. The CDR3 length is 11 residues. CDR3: CASSPGETQYF. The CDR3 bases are TGTGCCAGCAGCCCGGGAGAGACCCAGTACTTC.